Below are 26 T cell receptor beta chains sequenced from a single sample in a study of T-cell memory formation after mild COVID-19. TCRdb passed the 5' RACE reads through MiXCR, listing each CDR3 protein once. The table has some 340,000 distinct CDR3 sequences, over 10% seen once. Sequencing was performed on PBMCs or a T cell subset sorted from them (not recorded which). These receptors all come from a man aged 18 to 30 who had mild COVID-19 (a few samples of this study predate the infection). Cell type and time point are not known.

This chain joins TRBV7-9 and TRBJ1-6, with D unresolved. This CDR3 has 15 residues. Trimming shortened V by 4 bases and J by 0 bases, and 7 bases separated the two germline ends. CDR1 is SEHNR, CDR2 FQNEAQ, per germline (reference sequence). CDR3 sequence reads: CASSSRSSYNSPLHF. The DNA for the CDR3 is TGTGCCAGCAGCTCCAGGAGCTCCTATAATTCACCCCTCCACTTT.

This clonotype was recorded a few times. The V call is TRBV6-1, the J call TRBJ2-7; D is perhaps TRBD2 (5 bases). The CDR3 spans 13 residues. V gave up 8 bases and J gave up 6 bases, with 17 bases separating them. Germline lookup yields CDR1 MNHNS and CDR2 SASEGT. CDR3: CASSFSGSFEQYV. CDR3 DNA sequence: TGTGCCAGCTCTTTCTCGGGGAGTTTCGAGCAGTACGTC.

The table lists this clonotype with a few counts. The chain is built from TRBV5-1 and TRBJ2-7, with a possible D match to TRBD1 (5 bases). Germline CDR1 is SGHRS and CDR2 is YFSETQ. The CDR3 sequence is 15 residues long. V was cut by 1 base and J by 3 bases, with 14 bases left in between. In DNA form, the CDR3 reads TGCGCCAGCAGCTTGTATCAGGGTGGCGACTACGAGCAGTACTTC. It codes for CASSLYQGGDYEQYF.

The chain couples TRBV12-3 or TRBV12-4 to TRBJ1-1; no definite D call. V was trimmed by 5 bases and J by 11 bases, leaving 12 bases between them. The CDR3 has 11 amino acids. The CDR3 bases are TGTGCCAGCAGTAGAGGCCCGCCGGCTTTCTTT. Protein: CASSRGPPAFF.

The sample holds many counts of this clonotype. As DNA, the CDR3 is TGCGCCAGCAGTGAGTCTAGGCAGGAGACCTCCTACAATGAGCAGTTCTTC. It translates to CASSESRQETSYNEQFF. The chain is built from TRBV10-1 and TRBJ2-1; no firm D call. Germline values: CDR1 WNHNN, CDR2 SYGVQD (reference sequence). CDR3 length: 17 amino acids. V shed 0 bases and J shed 0 bases, with 12 bases lying between them.

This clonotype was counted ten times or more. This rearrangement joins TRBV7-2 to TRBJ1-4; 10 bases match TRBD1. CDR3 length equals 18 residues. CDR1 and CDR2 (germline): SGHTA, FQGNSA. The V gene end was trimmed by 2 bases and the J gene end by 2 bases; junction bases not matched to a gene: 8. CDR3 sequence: CASSLRRQGALTNEKLFF. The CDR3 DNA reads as TGTGCCAGCAGCTTAAGGAGACAGGGGGCGCTTACTAATGAAAAACTGTTTTTT.

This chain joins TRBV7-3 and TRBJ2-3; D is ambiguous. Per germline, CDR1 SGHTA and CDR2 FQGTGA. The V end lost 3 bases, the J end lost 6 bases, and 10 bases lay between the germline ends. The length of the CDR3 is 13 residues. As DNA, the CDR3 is TGTGCCAGCAGCTTTAGTGCAGCGGATACGCAGTATTTT. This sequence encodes CASSFSAADTQYF.

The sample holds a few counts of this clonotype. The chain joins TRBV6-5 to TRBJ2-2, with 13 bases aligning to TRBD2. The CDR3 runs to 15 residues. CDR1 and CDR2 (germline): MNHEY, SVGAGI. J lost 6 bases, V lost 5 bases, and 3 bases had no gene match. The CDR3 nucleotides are TGTGCCAGCAGTAAACTAGCGGGGGGGCCCGGGGAGCTGTTTTTT. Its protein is CASSKLAGGPGELFF.

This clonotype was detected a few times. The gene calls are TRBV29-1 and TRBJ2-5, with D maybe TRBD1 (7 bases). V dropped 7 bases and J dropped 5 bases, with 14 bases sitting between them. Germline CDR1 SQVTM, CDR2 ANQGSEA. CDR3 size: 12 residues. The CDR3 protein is CSATQGGETQYF. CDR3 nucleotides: TGCAGCGCAACCCAGGGGGGCGAGACCCAGTACTTC.

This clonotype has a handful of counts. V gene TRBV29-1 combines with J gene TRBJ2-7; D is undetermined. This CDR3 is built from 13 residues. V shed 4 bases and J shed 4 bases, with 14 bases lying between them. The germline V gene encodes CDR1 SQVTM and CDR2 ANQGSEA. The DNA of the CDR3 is TGCAGCGTTGGATCGGCCGGAACTTACGAGCAGTACTTC. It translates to CSVGSAGTYEQYF.

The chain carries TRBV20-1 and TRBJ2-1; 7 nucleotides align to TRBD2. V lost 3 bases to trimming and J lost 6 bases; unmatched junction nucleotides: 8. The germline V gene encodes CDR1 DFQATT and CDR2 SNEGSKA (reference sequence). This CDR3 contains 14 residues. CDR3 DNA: TGCAGTGCTAGGCGGGCGGGGGTTACCAATGAGCAGTTCTTC. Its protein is CSARRAGVTNEQFF.

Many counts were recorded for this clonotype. Written as DNA, the CDR3 is TGTGCCATCAGTGAGTCGAGGGACACTGAAGCTTTCTTT. Encoded protein: CAISESRDTEAFF. This chain connects TRBV10-3 to TRBJ1-1; D is uncertain. The germline CDR1 and CDR2 sequences are ENHRY and SYGVKD. Trimming removed 0 bases at V and 3 bases at J, with 5 bases between. This CDR3 spans 13 amino acids.

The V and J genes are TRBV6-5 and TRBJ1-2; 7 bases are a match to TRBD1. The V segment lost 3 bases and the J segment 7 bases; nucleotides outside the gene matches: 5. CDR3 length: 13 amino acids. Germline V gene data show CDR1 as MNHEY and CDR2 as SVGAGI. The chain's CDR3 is CASSYQGGAGYTF. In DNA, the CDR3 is TGTGCCAGCAGTTATCAAGGGGGCGCTGGCTACACCTTC.

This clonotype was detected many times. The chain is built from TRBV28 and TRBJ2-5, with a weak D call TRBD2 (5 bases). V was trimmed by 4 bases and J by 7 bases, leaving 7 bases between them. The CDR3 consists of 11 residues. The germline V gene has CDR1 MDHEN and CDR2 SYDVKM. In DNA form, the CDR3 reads TGTGCCAGCAGTTCCCGGGGGACCCAGTACTTC. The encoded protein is CASSSRGTQYF.

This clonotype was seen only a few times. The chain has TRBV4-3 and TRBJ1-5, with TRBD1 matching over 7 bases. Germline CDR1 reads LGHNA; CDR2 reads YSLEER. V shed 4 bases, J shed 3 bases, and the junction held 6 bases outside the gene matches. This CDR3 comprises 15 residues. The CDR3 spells CASSLDGTVNQPQHF. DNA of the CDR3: TGCGCCAGCAGCCTCGATGGGACAGTCAATCAGCCCCAGCATTTT.

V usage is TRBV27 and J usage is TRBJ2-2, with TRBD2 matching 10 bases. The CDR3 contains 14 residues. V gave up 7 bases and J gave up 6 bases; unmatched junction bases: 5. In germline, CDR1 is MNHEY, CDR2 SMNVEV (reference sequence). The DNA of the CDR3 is TGTGCCAGCACCTGGGGGACTAGCGCCGGGGAGCTGTTTTTT. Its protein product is CASTWGTSAGELFF.

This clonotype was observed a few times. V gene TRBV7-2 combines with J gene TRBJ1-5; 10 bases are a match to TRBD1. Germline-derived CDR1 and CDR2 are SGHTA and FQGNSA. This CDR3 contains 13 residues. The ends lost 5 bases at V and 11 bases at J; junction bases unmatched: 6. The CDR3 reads CASSPDGQGAQHF. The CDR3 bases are TGTGCCAGCAGCCCGGACGGACAGGGGGCCCAGCATTTT.

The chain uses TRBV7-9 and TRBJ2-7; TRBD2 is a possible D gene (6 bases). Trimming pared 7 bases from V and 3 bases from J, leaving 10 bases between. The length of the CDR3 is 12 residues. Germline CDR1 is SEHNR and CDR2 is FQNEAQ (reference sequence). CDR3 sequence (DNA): TGTGCCAGCACCTTCGGGGGCTACGAGCAGTACTTC. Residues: CASTFGGYEQYF.

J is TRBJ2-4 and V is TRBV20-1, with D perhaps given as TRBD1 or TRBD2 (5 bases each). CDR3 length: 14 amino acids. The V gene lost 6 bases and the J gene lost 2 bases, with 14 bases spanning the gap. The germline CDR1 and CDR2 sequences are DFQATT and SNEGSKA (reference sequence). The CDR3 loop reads CSAPHGGSKNIQYF. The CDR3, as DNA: TGCAGTGCCCCCCATGGGGGATCCAAAAACATTCAGTACTTC.

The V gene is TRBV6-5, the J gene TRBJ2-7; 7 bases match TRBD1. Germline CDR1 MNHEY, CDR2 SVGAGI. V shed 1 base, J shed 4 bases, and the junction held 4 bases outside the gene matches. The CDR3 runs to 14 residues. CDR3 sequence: CASSYWQGEYEQYF. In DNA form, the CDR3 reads TGTGCCAGCAGTTACTGGCAGGGGGAATACGAGCAGTACTTC.

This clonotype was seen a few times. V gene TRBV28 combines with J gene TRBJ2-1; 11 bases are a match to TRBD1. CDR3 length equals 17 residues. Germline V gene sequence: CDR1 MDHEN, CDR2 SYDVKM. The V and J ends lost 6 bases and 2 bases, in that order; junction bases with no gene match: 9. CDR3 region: CASRTKAGQGAYNEQFF. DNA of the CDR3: TGTGCCAGCAGGACGAAGGCGGGACAGGGGGCCTACAATGAGCAGTTCTTC.

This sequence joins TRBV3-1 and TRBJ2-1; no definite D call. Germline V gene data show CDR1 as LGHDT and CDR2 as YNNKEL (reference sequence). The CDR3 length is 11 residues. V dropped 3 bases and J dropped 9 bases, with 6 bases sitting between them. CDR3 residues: CASSQRGEQFF. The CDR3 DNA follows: TGTGCCAGCAGCCAGCGAGGTGAGCAGTTCTTC.

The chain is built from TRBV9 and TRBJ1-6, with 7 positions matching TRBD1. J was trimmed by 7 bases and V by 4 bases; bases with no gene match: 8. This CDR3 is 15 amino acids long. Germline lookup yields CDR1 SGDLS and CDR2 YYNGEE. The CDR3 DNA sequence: TGTGCCAGCAGCCCCCGGGACAGATTAAATTCACCCCTCCACTTT. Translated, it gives CASSPRDRLNSPLHF.

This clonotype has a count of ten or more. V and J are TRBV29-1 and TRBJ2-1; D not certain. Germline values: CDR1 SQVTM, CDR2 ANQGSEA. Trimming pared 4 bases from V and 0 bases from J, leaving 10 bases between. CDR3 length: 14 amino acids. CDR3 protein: CSVVEIGSYNEQFF. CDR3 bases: TGCAGCGTTGTCGAGATCGGCTCCTACAATGAGCAGTTCTTC.

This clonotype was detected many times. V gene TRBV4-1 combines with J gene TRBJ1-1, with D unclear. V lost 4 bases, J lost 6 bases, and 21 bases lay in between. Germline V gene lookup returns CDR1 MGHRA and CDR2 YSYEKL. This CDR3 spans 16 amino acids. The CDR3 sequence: CASSRGLRDLKSEAFF. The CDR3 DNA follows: TGCGCCAGCAGCCGCGGTTTACGTGACCTTAAATCTGAAGCTTTCTTT.

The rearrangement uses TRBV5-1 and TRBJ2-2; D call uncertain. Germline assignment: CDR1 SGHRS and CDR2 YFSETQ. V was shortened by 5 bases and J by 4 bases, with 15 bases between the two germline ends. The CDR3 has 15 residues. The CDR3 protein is CASRELQTITGELFF. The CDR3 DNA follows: TGCGCCAGCAGAGAGTTACAGACGATCACCGGGGAGCTGTTTTTT.